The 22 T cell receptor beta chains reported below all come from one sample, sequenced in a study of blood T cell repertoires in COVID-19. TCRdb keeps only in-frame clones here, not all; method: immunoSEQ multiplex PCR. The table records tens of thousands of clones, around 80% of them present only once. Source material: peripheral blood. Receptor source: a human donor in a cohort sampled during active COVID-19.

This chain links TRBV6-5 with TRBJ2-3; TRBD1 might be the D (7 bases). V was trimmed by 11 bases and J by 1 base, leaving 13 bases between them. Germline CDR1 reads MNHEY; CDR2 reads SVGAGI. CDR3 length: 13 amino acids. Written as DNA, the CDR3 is TGTGCCGAGGGGGCTAGCGGCACAGATACGCAGTATTTT. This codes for CAEGASGTDTQYF.

The CDR3 sequence is CATSDFWGTRVPPYEQYF. CDR3 DNA sequence: TGTGCCACCAGTGATTTCTGGGGTACTAGGGTGCCCCCCTACGAGCAGTACTTC. The chain combines TRBV24-1 with TRBJ2-7; possibly TRBD2 for D (5 bases). Germline CDR1 and CDR2: KGHDR and SFDVKD. The CDR3 contains 18 residues. V lost 1 base and J 2 bases, leaving 20 bases between the germline ends.

CDR3 DNA: TGTGCCAGCAGCTCCAGGGGGCGCGGTCTGGAGACCCAGTACTTC. Translating gives CASSSRGRGLETQYF. The chain employs TRBV13 and TRBJ2-5; TRBD1 matches at 8 bases. CDR3 length: 15 amino acids. Germline CDR1 PRHDT, CDR2 FYEKMQ (reference sequence). V was pared by 4 bases and J by 5 bases, with 9 bases of the junction left unmatched.

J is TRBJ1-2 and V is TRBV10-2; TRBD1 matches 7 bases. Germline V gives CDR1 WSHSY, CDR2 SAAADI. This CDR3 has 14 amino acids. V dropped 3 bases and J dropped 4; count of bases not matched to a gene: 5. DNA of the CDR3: TGCGCCAGCAGTGACCGTACAGGGGCCTATGGCTACACCTTC. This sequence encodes CASSDRTGAYGYTF.

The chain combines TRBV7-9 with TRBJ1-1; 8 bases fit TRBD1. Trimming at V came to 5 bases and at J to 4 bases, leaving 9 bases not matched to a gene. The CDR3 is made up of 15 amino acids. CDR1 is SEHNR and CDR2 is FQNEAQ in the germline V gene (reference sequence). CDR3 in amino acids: CASSPSTGAPTEAFF. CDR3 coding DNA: TGTGCCAGCAGCCCATCGACAGGGGCGCCCACTGAAGCTTTCTTT.

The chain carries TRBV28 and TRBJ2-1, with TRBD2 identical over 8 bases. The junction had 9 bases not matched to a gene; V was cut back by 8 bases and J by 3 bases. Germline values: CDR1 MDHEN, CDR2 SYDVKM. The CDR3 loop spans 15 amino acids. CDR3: CASATAGVHYNEQFF. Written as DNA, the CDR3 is TGTGCCAGCGCTACAGCGGGGGTGCACTACAATGAGCAGTTCTTC.

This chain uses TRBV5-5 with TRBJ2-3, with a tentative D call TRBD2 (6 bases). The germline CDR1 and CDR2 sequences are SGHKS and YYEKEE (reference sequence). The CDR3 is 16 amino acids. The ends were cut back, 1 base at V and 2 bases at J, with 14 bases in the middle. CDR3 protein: CASSLRMAGNTDTQYF. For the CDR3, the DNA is TGTGCCAGCAGCTTGCGAATGGCGGGGAACACAGATACGCAGTATTTT.

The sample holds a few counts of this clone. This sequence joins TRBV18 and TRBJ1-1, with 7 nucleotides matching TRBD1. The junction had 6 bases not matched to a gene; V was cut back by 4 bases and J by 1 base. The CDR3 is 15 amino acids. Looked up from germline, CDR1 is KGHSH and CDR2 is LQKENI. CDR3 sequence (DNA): TGTGCCAGCTCACACCGGGGACAGACGAACACTGAAGCTTTCTTT. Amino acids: CASSHRGQTNTEAFF.

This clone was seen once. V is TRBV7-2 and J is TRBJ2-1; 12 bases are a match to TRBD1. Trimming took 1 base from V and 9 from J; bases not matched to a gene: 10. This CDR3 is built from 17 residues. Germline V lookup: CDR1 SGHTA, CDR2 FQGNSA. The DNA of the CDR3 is TGTGCCAGCAGCTTAGTCCCGGGACAGGGGGCGTTGAGTGAGCAGTTCTTC. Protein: CASSLVPGQGALSEQFF. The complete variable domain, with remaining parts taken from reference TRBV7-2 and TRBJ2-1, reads GAGVSQSPSNKVTEKGKDVELRCDPISGHTALYWYRQSLGQGLEFLIYFQGNSAPDKSGLPSDRFSAERTGGSVSTLTIQRTQQEDSAVYLCASSLVPGQGALSEQFFGPGTRLTVL.

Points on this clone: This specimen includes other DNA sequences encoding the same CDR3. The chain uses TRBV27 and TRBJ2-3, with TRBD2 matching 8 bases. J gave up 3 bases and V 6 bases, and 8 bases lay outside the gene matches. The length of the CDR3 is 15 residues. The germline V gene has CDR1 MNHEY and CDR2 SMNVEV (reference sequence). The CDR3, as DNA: TGTGCCAGCAGCCTATCGGGACTAGGAACAGATACGCAGTATTTT. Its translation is CASSLSGLGTDTQYF.

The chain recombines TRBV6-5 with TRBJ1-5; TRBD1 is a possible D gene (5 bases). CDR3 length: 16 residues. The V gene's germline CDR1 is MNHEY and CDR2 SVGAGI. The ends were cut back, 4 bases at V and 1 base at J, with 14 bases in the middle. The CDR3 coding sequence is TGTGCCAGCAGTTCTGTAACTGACAGAAGCAATCAGCCCCAGCATTTT. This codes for CASSSVTDRSNQPQHF.

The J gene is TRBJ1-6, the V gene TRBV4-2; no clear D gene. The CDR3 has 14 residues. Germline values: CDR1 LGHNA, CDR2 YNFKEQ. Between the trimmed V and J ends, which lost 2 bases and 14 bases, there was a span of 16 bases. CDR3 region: CASSQYTGSGSLHF. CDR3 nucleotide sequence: TGTGCCAGCAGCCAATACACCGGCAGCGGATCCCTCCACTTT.

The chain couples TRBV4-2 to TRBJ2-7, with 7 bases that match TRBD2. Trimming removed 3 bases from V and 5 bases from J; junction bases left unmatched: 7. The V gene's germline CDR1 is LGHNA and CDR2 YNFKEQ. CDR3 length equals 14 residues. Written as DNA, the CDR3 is TGTGCCAGCAGCCATGGACTAGAGGGCGACGAGCAGTACTTC. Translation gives CASSHGLEGDEQYF.

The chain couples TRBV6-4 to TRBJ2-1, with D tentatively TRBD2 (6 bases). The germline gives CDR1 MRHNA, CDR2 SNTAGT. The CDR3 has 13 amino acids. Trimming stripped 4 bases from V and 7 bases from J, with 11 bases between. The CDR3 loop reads CASSASAANEQFF. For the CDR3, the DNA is TGTGCCAGCAGTGCTAGCGCGGCGAATGAGCAGTTCTTC.

The CDR3 nucleotides read TGTGCCAGCAGCTTTAACAGGGGCAATTATGGCTACACCTTC. It is translated as CASSFNRGNYGYTF. The genes are TRBV6-5 and TRBJ1-2; 7 bases agree with TRBD1. This CDR3 spans 14 amino acids. Per germline, CDR1 MNHEY and CDR2 SVGAGI. V was pared by 6 bases and J by 5 bases, with 9 bases of the junction left unmatched.

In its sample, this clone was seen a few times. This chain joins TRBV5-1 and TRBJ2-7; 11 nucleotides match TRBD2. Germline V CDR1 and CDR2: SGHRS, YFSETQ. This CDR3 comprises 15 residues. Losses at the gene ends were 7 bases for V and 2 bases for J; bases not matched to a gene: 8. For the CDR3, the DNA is TGCGCCAGCCGCCCGGGACTAGCGGAGGCCTACGAGCAGTACTTC. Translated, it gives CASRPGLAEAYEQYF.

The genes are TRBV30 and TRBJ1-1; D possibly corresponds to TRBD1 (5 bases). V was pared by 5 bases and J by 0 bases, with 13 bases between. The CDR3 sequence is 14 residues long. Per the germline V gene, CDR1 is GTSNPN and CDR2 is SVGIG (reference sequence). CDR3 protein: CAWGQGGMNTEAFF. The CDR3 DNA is TGTGCCTGGGGGCAGGGAGGGATGAACACTGAAGCTTTCTTT.

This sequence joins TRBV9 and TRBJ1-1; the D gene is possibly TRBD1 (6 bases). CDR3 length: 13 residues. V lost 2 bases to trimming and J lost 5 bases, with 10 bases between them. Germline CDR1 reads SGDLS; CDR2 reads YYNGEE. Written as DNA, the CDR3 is TGTGCCAGCAGCGTGGACAGCGGAACTGAAGCTTTCTTT. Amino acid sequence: CASSVDSGTEAFF.

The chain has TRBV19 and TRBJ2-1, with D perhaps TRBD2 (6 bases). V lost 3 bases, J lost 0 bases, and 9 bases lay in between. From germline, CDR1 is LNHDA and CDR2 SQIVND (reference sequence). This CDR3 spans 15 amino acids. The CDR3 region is CASSILTSSYNEQFF. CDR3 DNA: TGTGCCAGTAGTATTCTGACTAGCTCCTACAATGAGCAGTTCTTC.

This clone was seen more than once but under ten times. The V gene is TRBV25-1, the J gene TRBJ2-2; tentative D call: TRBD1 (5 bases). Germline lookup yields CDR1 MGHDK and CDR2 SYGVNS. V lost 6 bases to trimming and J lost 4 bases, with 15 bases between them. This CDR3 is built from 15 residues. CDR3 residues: CASSDSLYGTGELFF. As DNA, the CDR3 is TGTGCCAGCAGCGACAGTTTGTATGGCACCGGGGAGCTGTTTTTT.

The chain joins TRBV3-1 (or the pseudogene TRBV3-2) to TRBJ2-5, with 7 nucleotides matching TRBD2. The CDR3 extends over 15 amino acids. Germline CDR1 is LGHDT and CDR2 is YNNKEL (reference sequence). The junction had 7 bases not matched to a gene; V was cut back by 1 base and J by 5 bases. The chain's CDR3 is CASSQGGTMSETQYF. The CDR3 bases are TGTGCCAGCAGCCAAGGCGGGACTATGTCCGAGACCCAGTACTTC.

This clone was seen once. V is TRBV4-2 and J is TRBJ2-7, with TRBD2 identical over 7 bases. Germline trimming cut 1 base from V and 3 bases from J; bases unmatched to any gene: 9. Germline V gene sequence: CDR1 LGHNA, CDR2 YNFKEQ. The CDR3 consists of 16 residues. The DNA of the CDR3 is TGTGCCAGCAGCCAAGGGTTCGGGGGGTCCAACTACGAGCAGTACTTC. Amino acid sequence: CASSQGFGGSNYEQYF.